The 29 T cell receptor beta chains below all came from one sample that was sequenced in a study of breast tumors, draining lymph nodes, adjacent tissues. TCRdb reprocessed the multiplex PCR reads via MiXCR and lists one record per CDR3 protein. Of 17,000 or so distinct CDR3 sequences listed, over 40% are singletons. Material: breast tumor tissue. Receptors were obtained from a female donor with breast cancer. Some clones in this sample may be carry-over from other donors' samples.

Many counts were recorded for this clonotype. The gene calls are TRBV20-1 and TRBJ1-3; D is ambiguous. The V gene's germline CDR1 is DFQATT and CDR2 SNEGSKA (reference sequence). CDR3 size: 16 residues. V lost 0 bases and J 4 bases, leaving 16 bases between the germline ends. CDR3 bases: TGCAGTGCTAGAGATCCGGGTTCTCAAGGAGGAAACACCATATATTTT. Translation: CSARDPGSQGGNTIYF.

The J gene is TRBJ2-7, the V gene TRBV11-2; D possibly corresponds to TRBD2 (6 bases). The germline gives CDR1 SGHAT, CDR2 FQNNGV. V lost 4 bases to trimming and J lost 2 bases, with 9 bases between them. The CDR3 loop spans 13 amino acids. The CDR3 is CASSSSATYEQYF. The CDR3 DNA follows: TGTGCCAGCAGCTCTAGCGCCACCTACGAGCAGTACTTC.

This clonotype was counted many times. The conserved phenylalanine or tryptophan normally closing the CDR3 is absent here, so this likely arose from a read error. V gene TRBV20-1 combines with J gene TRBJ1-6; a weak D match, TRBD1 (6 bases). The CDR3 runs 14 residues. Germline values: CDR1 DFQATT, CDR2 SNEGSKA (reference sequence). The CDR3 is CSAGQSSYNSPLHL. In DNA form, the CDR3 reads TGCAGCGCTGGACAGAGCTCCTATAATTCACCCCTCCACTTG.

This clonotype was counted many times. A read error may be the cause here, since a much bigger clone is one base away. The V gene is TRBV5-1, the J gene TRBJ2-3; TRBD1 aligns across 8 bases. Germline V gene sequence: CDR1 SGHRS, CDR2 YFSETQ. V trimming: 4 bases; J trimming: 5 bases; junction bases outside the gene matches: 18. This CDR3 is 18 amino acids long. The CDR3 protein is CASSPGFITGGTEDTQYF. The CDR3 nucleotides are TGCGCCAGCAGCCCTGGGTTTATTACAGGGGGGACTGAAGATACGCAGTATTTT.

This clonotype was seen repeatedly, ten times or more. Relative to the germline gene, one junction end is altered; a read error may explain this. This chain joins TRBV7-7 and TRBJ2-5, with 7 bases lining up with TRBD2. Germline CDR1 reads SSHAT; CDR2 reads FNYEAQ (reference sequence). The CDR3 is 17 amino acids. The CDR3 reads CASSSRGASGLQEPQYF. CDR3 DNA: TGTGCTAGCAGCTCCCGCGGAGCTAGCGGTCTACAAGAGCCCCAGTACTTC.

Concerning this clonotype: Given a much more abundant clone one base away, this may be a read error. V gene TRBV6-4 combines with J gene TRBJ1-6; no definite D call. Trimming cost V 4 bases and J 11 bases, with 12 bases left between them. The CDR3 totals 13 residues. The germline V gene has CDR1 MRHNA and CDR2 SNTAGT. The CDR3 region has the DNA TGTGCCAGCAGTGTGGTCGTAAATCCACCCCTCCACTTT. Protein sequence: CASSVVVNPPLHF.

The J gene is TRBJ2-3, the V gene TRBV7-9; 10 bases are a match to TRBD2. This CDR3 region has 19 residues. With 5 bases clipped from V and 3 bases from J, the junction kept 17 bases outside the gene matches. From germline, CDR1 is SEHNR and CDR2 FQNEAQ (reference sequence). The CDR3 is CASSPRLAGVGFGTDTQYF. CDR3 nucleotide sequence: TGTGCCAGCAGCCCACGGCTAGCGGGAGTCGGGTTTGGTACAGATACGCAGTATTTT.

V gene TRBV20-1 combines with J gene TRBJ2-3; 14 nucleotides line up with TRBD2. The V gene's germline CDR1 is DFQATT and CDR2 SNEGSKA (reference sequence). The CDR3 is 16 amino acids. Unmatched junction bases numbered 2, after V lost 2 bases and J lost 1 base. This chain's CDR3 is CSARRLAGGGTDTQYF. The CDR3 DNA follows: TGCAGTGCTAGACGACTAGCGGGAGGGGGCACAGATACGCAGTATTTT.

This clonotype has ten or more counts. A read error may explain this, as a much larger clone is one base away. The gene calls are TRBV20-1 and TRBJ2-5, with D possibly being TRBD1 (6 bases). The CDR3 has 14 residues. Germline CDR1 is DFQATT and CDR2 is SNEGSKA (reference sequence). V gave up 0 bases and J gave up 7 bases, with 15 bases separating them. The CDR3 protein is CSARDGGYKATQYF. CDR3 nucleotides: TGCAGTGCTAGAGATGGGGGCTACAAAGCGACCCAGTACTTC.

Many counts were recorded for this clonotype. The chain couples TRBV6-6 to TRBJ1-5; a possible D gene is TRBD1 (6 bases). This CDR3 is built from 14 residues. Trimming pared 2 bases from V and 4 bases from J, leaving 9 bases between. In germline, CDR1 is MNHNY, CDR2 SVGAGI (reference sequence). The DNA of the CDR3 is TGTGCCAGCAGTTACGGGGACAAAAATCAGCCCCAGCATTTT. Its protein is CASSYGDKNQPQHF.

This clonotype showed up just once. V usage is TRBV9 and J usage is TRBJ2-1; TRBD1 is a possible D gene (5 bases). V lost 0 bases and J lost 9, with 13 bases in between. From germline, CDR1 is SGDLS and CDR2 YYNGEE. There are 14 residues in the CDR3. The CDR3 is CASSVGGFTGEQFF. CDR3 bases: TGTGCCAGCAGCGTAGGGGGCTTCACTGGTGAGCAGTTCTTC.

This clonotype has just a few counts. The gene calls are TRBV7-9 and TRBJ1-2; TRBD1 agrees at 7 bases. V lost 1 base to trimming and J lost 4 bases; unmatched junction nucleotides: 9. The CDR3 is 16 amino acids. Germline V CDR1 and CDR2: SEHNR, FQNEAQ (reference sequence). For the CDR3, the DNA is TGTGCCAGCAGCTTAGGGGGGTCGGGACAGTCCTATGGCTACACCTTC. Translating it yields CASSLGGSGQSYGYTF. Full variable domain (remainder filled in from reference TRBV7-9 and TRBJ1-2): DTGVSQNPRHKITKRGQNVTFRCDPISEHNRLYWYRQTLGQGPEFLTYFQNEAQLEKSRLLSDRFSAERPKGSFSTLEIQRTEQGDSAMYLCASSLGGSGQSYGYTFGSGTRLTVV.

The CDR3 DNA reads as TGCAGTGCTGGAGGGGAGGGGGCGCGAGCGACCCAGTACTTC. Translated: CSAGGEGARATQYF. The chain recombines TRBV20-1 with TRBJ2-5, with D perhaps assigned TRBD1 or TRBD2 (7 bases each). The CDR3 length is 14 residues. The germline V gene encodes CDR1 DFQATT and CDR2 SNEGSKA (reference sequence). Trimming left V 5 bases short and J 7 bases short, with 20 bases between.

This clonotype occurred many times. The chain links TRBV7-6 to TRBJ1-4, with 7 bases aligning to TRBD1. This CDR3 has 14 residues. The germline V gene has CDR1 SGHVS and CDR2 FNYEAQ. With 5 bases clipped from V and 6 bases from J, the junction kept 6 bases outside the gene matches. The CDR3 DNA sequence: TGTGCCAGCAGCGCACGGACAGGTTATGAAAAACTGTTTTTT. It translates to CASSARTGYEKLFF. The variable domain in full, with the rest retrieved from reference TRBV7-6 and TRBJ1-4, is GAGVSQSPRYKVTKRGQDVALRCDPISGHVSLYWYRQALGQGPEFLTYFNYEAQQDKSGLPNDRFSAERPEGSISTLTIQRTEQRDSAMYRCASSARTGYEKLFFGSGTQLSVL.

This chain joins TRBV24-1 and TRBJ2-7; D is unresolved. V dropped 1 base and J dropped 4 bases, with 10 bases sitting between them. The CDR3 totals 14 residues. The germline V gene encodes CDR1 KGHDR and CDR2 SFDVKD. The CDR3 nucleotides read TGTGCCACCAGTGATTTTGGGTGGGGTTACGAGCAGTACTTC. Translating it yields CATSDFGWGYEQYF.

The chain uses TRBV20-1 and TRBJ2-1, with D perhaps TRBD1 or TRBD2 (5 bases each). This CDR3 has 12 amino acids. The germline V gene has CDR1 DFQATT and CDR2 SNEGSKA (reference sequence). The CDR3 reads CSGPGASIEQFF. The CDR3 DNA reads TGCAGCGGCCCCGGGGCTTCGATTGAGCAGTTCTTC.

About this clonotype itself: It may be a read error: a sequence one base away is much more abundant. The genes are TRBV27 and TRBJ2-2, with TRBD1 as a possible D gene (7 bases). The germline V gene encodes CDR1 MNHEY and CDR2 SMNVEV (reference sequence). CDR3 length: 16 amino acids. The DNA for the CDR3 is TGTGCCAGCAGTTTATTGCCAGGGGGAGGTACCGGGGAGCTGCTTTTT. It translates to CASSLLPGGGTGELLF.

The J gene is TRBJ1-5, the V gene TRBV6-1, with D possibly being TRBD1 (6 bases). The CDR3 covers 17 residues. Trimming took 0 bases from V and 2 from J, leaving 14 bases between them. The germline CDR1 and CDR2 sequences are MNHNS and SASEGT. The CDR3: CASSEAEGETGNQPQHF. DNA for the CDR3: TGTGCCAGCAGTGAAGCCGAGGGGGAGACGGGCAATCAGCCCCAGCATTTT.

As to this clonotype: The DNA is omitted, as the CDR3 cannot be located on it reliably, and the CDR3 follows TCRdb's listing. The chain recombines TRBV2 with TRBJ1-5; the D call TRBD1 from the table was never checked on the DNA. The CDR3 extends over 22 residues, inclusive of both ends. Germline loops: CDR1 SNHLY, CDR2 FYNNEI. The CDR3 here is CASSELQGEREKLFFGSGTQHF.

In its sample, this clonotype is medium-sized. The rearrangement uses TRBV5-1 and TRBJ2-7; D remains unclear. Germline V gene lookup returns CDR1 SGHRS and CDR2 YFSETQ. V lost 0 bases and J lost 4, with 8 bases in between. The CDR3 is 13 residues long. The DNA for the CDR3 is TGCGCCAGCAGCTTGGCGCCAGCATACGAGCAGTACTTC. Its translation: CASSLAPAYEQYF.

The CDR3 sequence is CASSAGLAGVVEQYF. For the CDR3, the DNA is TGTGCCAGCAGCGCGGGACTAGCGGGAGTGGTCGAGCAGTACTTC. The chain links TRBV7-4 to TRBJ2-7; 14 nucleotides agree with TRBD2. Germline V lookup: CDR1 SGHVT, CDR2 SQSDAQ. The CDR3 is 15 residues long. V lost 5 bases and J lost 6; bases outside the gene matches: 6. Complete variable domain (other parts from reference TRBV7-4 and TRBJ2-7): GAGVSQSPRYKVAKRGRDVALRCDSISGHVTLYWYRQTLGQGSEVLTYSQSDAQRDKSGRPSGRFSAERPERSVSTLKIQRTEQGDSAVYLCASSAGLAGVVEQYFGPGTRLTVT.

This clonotype was picked up a small number of times. The chain uses TRBV27 and TRBJ2-7, with 15 bases matching TRBD2. CDR3 size: 17 residues. In germline, CDR1 is MNHEY, CDR2 SMNVEV (reference sequence). The junction had 8 bases not matched to a gene; V was cut back by 5 bases and J by 3 bases. This chain's CDR3 is CASSPRTSGRVGYEQYF. The CDR3 bases are TGTGCCAGCAGTCCCCGGACTAGCGGGAGGGTCGGCTACGAGCAGTACTTC.

This clonotype is medium-sized within its sample. V and J are TRBV19 and TRBJ2-7, with D perhaps TRBD1 (5 bases). Germline lookup yields CDR1 LNHDA and CDR2 SQIVND (reference sequence). The CDR3 runs to 15 residues. V lost 0 bases, J lost 6 bases, and 15 bases lay in between. The CDR3 protein is CASSIDSREGREQYF. In nucleotides, the CDR3 is TGTGCCAGTAGTATAGATTCCAGGGAAGGACGCGAGCAGTACTTC.

By sample share, this clonotype is medium-sized. The J gene is TRBJ2-7, the V gene TRBV5-5; D remains unclear. Trimming took 1 base from V and 1 from J, leaving 6 bases between them. Germline V gene data show CDR1 as SGHKS and CDR2 as YYEKEE (reference sequence). The CDR3 consists of 13 residues. CDR3 nucleotides: TGTGCCAGCAGCTTGTCCCCATCCTACGAGCAGTACTTC. Its translation is CASSLSPSYEQYF.

In this sample, this clonotype turned up many times. The chain recombines TRBV19 with TRBJ2-7; 8 nucleotides match TRBD2. The CDR3 has 16 residues. In germline, CDR1 is LNHDA, CDR2 SQIVND (reference sequence). V lost 3 bases, J lost 0 bases, and 7 bases stayed unmatched. Here the CDR3 DNA reads TGTGCCAGTAGTATTGGGCTAGCGGGCCTCTCCTACGAGCAGTACTTC. Translated, it gives CASSIGLAGLSYEQYF.

By sample share, this clonotype is medium-sized. The J gene is TRBJ1-6, the V gene TRBV4-3, with TRBD1 identical over 11 bases. This CDR3 spans 15 amino acids. The V segment lost 4 bases and the J segment 7 bases; nucleotides outside the gene matches: 3. The germline CDR1 and CDR2 sequences are LGHNA and YSLEER. The CDR3 region has the DNA TGCGCCAGCAGCCCGAGGACAGGGGGCAATTCACCCCTCCACTTT. As protein: CASSPRTGGNSPLHF.

This chain links TRBV2 with TRBJ1-5; D is undetermined. The CDR3 covers 13 residues. CDR1 is SNHLY, CDR2 FYNNEI, per germline. Between the trimmed V and J ends, which lost 7 bases and 6 bases, there was a span of 13 bases. The CDR3 region has the DNA TGTGCCAGCAAATACGGGAGCTCTCAGCCCCAGCATTTT. Translating gives CASKYGSSQPQHF.

The sample holds many counts of this clonotype. The genes are TRBV5-1 and TRBJ2-7; D uncertain. CDR1 is SGHRS, CDR2 YFSETQ, per germline. CDR3 length: 14 residues. Trimming cost V 4 bases and J 2 bases, with 13 bases left between them. CDR3 protein: CASSVRRAPYEQYF. The CDR3 coding sequence is TGCGCCAGCAGCGTACGACGGGCCCCCTACGAGCAGTACTTC.

This clonotype was picked up many times. Since a much larger clone is just one base distant, this may be a read error. This rearrangement joins TRBV5-6 to TRBJ1-2; D unclear. V was pared by 1 base and J by 7 bases, with 14 bases between. The germline V gene has CDR1 SGHDT and CDR2 YYEEEE. CDR3 length: 14 amino acids. The CDR3 protein is CASSLKGAIRGYTF. The CDR3 region has the DNA TGTGCCAGCAGCTTGAAAGGCGCGATCCGTGGCTACACCTTC.